This TCR beta chain was observed in a study of cytomegalovirus exposure and HLA in healthy donors. The PCR had 60 Vbeta and 13 Jbeta primers. TCRdb's table, derived via immunoSEQ multiplex PCR, lists solely in-frame clones and lacks some. The repertoire holds some 87,000 clones, roughly 79% seen once, with roughly a fifth in the top ten. This CDR3 is 14 amino acids long. Germline V gene sequence: CDR1 SGDLS, CDR2 YYNGEE. J lost 2 bases, V lost 0 bases, and 2 bases had no gene match. Comment on this clone: Other DNA sequences in this sample translate to the same CDR3.

The receptor was isolated from a woman in her thirties or forties in good health and CMV-seropositive. The genes are TRBV9 and TRBJ2-7; 7 positions match TRBD1. The sample was PBMCs. In nucleotides, the CDR3 is TGTGCCAGCAGCGTAGGGACAGGCCCCTACGAGCAGTACTTC. It encodes CASSVGTGPYEQYF.